This TCR beta chain was obtained from a study of post-analysis software for immune sequencing data. This clonotype was counted a few times. The antigen is not known. This CDR3 has 10 residues. V gave up 6 bases and J gave up 6 bases, with 6 bases separating them. CDR1 DFQATT and CDR2 SNEGSKA come from the germline V gene (reference sequence). Whole-study results and caveats: About five TRBV segments appeared more often in patients than in controls, and TRBV5-6, TRBV5-1 and TRBV20-1 were among these.

The authors incorporated unique molecular identifiers into the TCR beta cDNA libraries. TCRdb re-analysed the PCR reads in MiXCR, keeping a single row per CDR3 protein. The sample has roughly 400,000 distinct CDR3 sequences; approximately 39% are singletons. The sequence was obtained from a girl aged 2-10 years with multiple sclerosis. The sample consisted of blood. This chain connects TRBV20-1 to TRBJ2-1, with D uncertain. Here the CDR3 reads CSAPLNEQFF. For the CDR3, the DNA is TGCAGTGCCCCCCTCAATGAGCAGTTCTTC.